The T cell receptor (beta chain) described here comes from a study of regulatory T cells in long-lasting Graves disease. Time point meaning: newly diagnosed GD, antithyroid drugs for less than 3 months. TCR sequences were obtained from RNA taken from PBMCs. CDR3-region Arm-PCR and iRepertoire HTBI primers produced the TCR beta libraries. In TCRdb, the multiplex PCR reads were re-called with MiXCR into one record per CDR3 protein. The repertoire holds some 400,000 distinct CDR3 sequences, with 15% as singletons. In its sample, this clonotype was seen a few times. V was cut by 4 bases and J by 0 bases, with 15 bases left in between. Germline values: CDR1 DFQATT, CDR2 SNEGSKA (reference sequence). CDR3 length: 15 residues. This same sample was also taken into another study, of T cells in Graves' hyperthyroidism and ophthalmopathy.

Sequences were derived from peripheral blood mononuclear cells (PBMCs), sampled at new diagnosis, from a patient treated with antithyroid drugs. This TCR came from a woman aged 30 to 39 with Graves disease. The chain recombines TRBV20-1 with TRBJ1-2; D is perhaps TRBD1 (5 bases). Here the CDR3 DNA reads TGCAGTGCTACTGGGAAGGGGTGGGCTAACTATGGCTACACCTTC. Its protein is CSATGKGWANYGYTF.